This TCR beta chain emerged from a study of post-analysis software for immune sequencing data. Whole-study results and caveats: TRBV segments more frequent in patients than in controls numbered five and included TRBV5-6, TRBV5-1 and TRBV20-1.

The TCR beta cDNA libraries contained unique molecular identifiers. TCRdb passed the PCR reads through MiXCR, listing each CDR3 protein once. The profile shows under 900,000 distinct CDR3 sequences, roughly 58% of them singletons. As regards this clonotype: Antigen specificity is unknown.

V was clipped by 4 bases and J by 0 bases, with 10 bases between them. CDR3 length: 16 residues. Per the germline V gene, CDR1 is SNHLY and CDR2 is FYNNEI. The sequence was collected from a girl aged 10 to 17 with multiple sclerosis. Sequenced sample: blood. The chain joins TRBV2 to TRBJ2-6; TRBD2 might be the D (6 bases). CDR3 nucleotides: TGTGCCAGCAGTGGGGCGGGGATCTCTGGGGCCAACGTCCTGACTTTC. It codes for CASSGAGISGANVLTF.